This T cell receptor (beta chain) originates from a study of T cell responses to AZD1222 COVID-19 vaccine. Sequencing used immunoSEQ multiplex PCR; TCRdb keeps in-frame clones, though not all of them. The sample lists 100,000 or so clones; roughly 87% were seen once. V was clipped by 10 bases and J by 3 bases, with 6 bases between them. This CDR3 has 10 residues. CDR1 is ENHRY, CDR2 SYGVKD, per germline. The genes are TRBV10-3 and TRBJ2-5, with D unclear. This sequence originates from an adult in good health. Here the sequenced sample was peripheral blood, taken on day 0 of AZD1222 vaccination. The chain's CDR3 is CATKEETQYF. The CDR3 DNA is TGTGCCACCAAGGAAGAGACCCAGTACTTC.